This T cell receptor beta chain was retrieved from a study of Graves' ophthalmopathy and Graves' hyperthyroidism. Recruitment covered hyperthyroidism patients aged 18 to 65 whose new diagnosis was of under 2 months' duration. Serum thyroxine and TRAb, along with clinical symptoms, thyroid ultrasound and orbital computed tomography, were what diagnosis relied on. In germline, CDR1 is SGHTA, CDR2 FQGNSA. This CDR3 region has 14 residues. Overall study results and limits: Ophthalmopathy versus stable hyperthyroidism: 13-signature model gave less than 90% sensitivity, 80% to 84% specificity.

This clonotype was counted a single time. Its antigen is currently unknown. The junction departs from germline at one end; a sequencing error may be responsible. Amplification targeted the TCR beta CDR3 regions, with RNA transcripts as the source material. In the first round, RT-PCR was carried out with HTBI primers, and a multiplex PCR formed the second round. TCRdb passed the multiplex PCR reads through MiXCR, listing each CDR3 protein once. There are over a million distinct CDR3 sequences in the sample; less than 45% occur only once, and 11% lies in the top ten. This receptor was taken from an adult man with Graves' hyperthyroidism. Sample: peripheral blood or thyroid tissue (not recorded which). The chain joins TRBV7-2 to TRBJ2-5; the D is unclear. CDR3 protein: CASSQVGALETQHF. The CDR3 nucleotides are TGTGCCAGCAGCCAAGTTGGAGCATTAGAGACCCAGCACTTC.